This T cell receptor beta chain was documented in a study of blood T cell repertoires in COVID-19. In the study overall: Researchers got acute and convalescent COVID-19 samples from the United States, Italy and Spain. PBMCs, B-cell-depleted T cells, or T cells provided the cDNA or gDNA that made up the material.

The CDR3 spans 15 residues. CDR1 and CDR2 (germline): PRHDT, FYEKMQ (reference sequence). V lost 5 bases to trimming and J lost 5 bases; unmatched junction nucleotides: 11. This clone appeared a single time. Under the authors' procedure: From reference gene primer amplification, estimates of nucleated cell counts were derived. Profiling relied on immunoSEQ multiplex PCR, and the TCRdb table lists in-frame clones only, not all of them. V and J calls and clone size are given by that table; D and trimming were obtained from the DNA. The data hold approximately 160,000 clones, with 84% observed a single time.

This TCR was sampled from a woman aged 45-65 years in a cohort sampled during active or convalescent COVID-19. Sequencing was done on a sample of peripheral blood. The chain couples TRBV13 to TRBJ1-2; TRBD1 aligns across 7 bases. In nucleotides, the CDR3 is TGTGCCAGCAGCCCCAGACAGGGTGTTGGGTATGGCTACACCTTC. It translates to CASSPRQGVGYGYTF.